The 24 T cell receptor beta chains presented below share a single source sample, sequenced in a study of T cells in Graves' hyperthyroidism and ophthalmopathy. Authors of the study amplified TCR beta CDR3 regions from RNA transcripts. During a first-round RT-PCR of the TCR CDR3, the HTBI primer set was used. MiXCR, run by TCRdb on the multiplex PCR reads, gives a single entry per CDR3 protein. Found here are a few hundred thousand distinct CDR3 sequences, about 25% of them singletons; the top ten hold less than 85%. The specimen was blood. All receptors derive from a man between 45 and 60 years old with Graves' hyperthyroidism.

The chain recombines TRBV7-8 with TRBJ2-7; TRBD1 might be the D (6 bases). V lost 2 bases and J lost 7, with 27 bases in between. This CDR3 spans 18 amino acids. Germline CDR1 and CDR2: SGHVS and FQNEAQ. CDR3 sequence reads: CASSLSLRDISLSREQYF. Written as DNA, the CDR3 is TGTGCCAGCAGCTTAAGTTTACGGGACATCTCCCTAAGTCGGGAGCAGTACTTC. The complete variable domain, with remaining parts taken from reference TRBV7-8 and TRBJ2-7, reads GAGVSQSPRYKVAKRGQDVALRCDPISGHVSLFWYQQALGQGPEFLTYFQNEAQLDKSGLPSDRFFAERPEGSVSTLKIQRTQQEDSAVYLCASSLSLRDISLSREQYFGPGTRLTVT.

The rearrangement uses TRBV19 and TRBJ1-3; no definite D call. V lost 2 bases and J 0 bases, leaving 11 bases between the germline ends. The V gene's germline CDR1 is LNHDA and CDR2 SQIVND (reference sequence). The CDR3 is 16 amino acids. CDR3 nucleotides: TGTGCCAGTAGTATAACCCACACTTTCTCTGGAAACACCATATATTTT. It is translated as CASSITHTFSGNTIYF.

This clonotype was seen ten or more times. The genes are TRBV11-2 and TRBJ1-2, with D possibly matching TRBD1 (6 bases). Germline V lookup: CDR1 SGHAT, CDR2 FQNNGV. Trimming shortened V by 0 bases and J by 7 bases, and 12 bases separated the two germline ends. CDR3 length equals 14 residues. The CDR3 bases are TGTGCCAGCAGCTTAGAGCTGGGGACACTTGGCTACACCTTC. Translating it yields CASSLELGTLGYTF.

In its sample, this clonotype was seen many times. The chain couples TRBV30 to TRBJ2-1; D gene uncertain. Trimming took off 3 bases at V and 9 bases at J, with 9 bases between the two ends. This CDR3 region has 11 residues. From germline, CDR1 is GTSNPN and CDR2 SVGIG (reference sequence). CDR3 in DNA: TGTGCCTGGAGCTTACTGGGTGAGCAGTTCTTC. Protein: CAWSLLGEQFF.

Concerning this clonotype: The CDR3 carries no conserved terminal phenylalanine or tryptophan, so it likely arises from a read error. The limits of the CDR3 on the DNA are not certain, so only TCRdb's listed CDR3 is given. The chain employs TRBV7-2 and TRBJ2-7; the table's D gene call, TRBD1, was not cross checked with the DNA. The CDR3 contains 16 residues when both ends are counted. The germline V gene has CDR1 SGHTA and CDR2 FQGNSA. The CDR3 loop reads CASSSSGTGWSYEQCL.

This clonotype was observed a few times. V is TRBV28 and J is TRBJ2-7; D remains ambiguous. The CDR3 is 13 residues long. Between the trimmed V and J ends, which lost 5 bases and 0 bases, there was a span of 8 bases. CDR1 MDHEN and CDR2 SYDVKM come from the germline V gene. The CDR3 protein is CASSPSTSYEQYF. In nucleotides, the CDR3 is TGTGCCAGCAGTCCTTCGACCTCCTACGAGCAGTACTTC.

The chain combines TRBV14 with TRBJ1-4, with 10 positions matching TRBD1. In germline, CDR1 is SGHDN, CDR2 FVKESK. Trimming cost V 4 bases and J 8 bases; bases outside gene matches: 7. This CDR3 spans 15 amino acids. The CDR3 loop is CASSPDRGQQEKLFF. The DNA of the CDR3 is TGTGCCAGCAGCCCAGACAGGGGGCAGCAGGAAAAACTGTTTTTT.

This clonotype was observed at least ten times. The rearrangement links TRBV11-2 to TRBJ2-7; D unresolved. V was cut by 4 bases and J by 6 bases, with 13 bases left in between. The CDR3 is 13 amino acids. Per the germline V gene, CDR1 is SGHAT and CDR2 is FQNNGV. DNA of the CDR3: TGTGCCAGCAGCTCGGGCCCCGCGGTCGAGCAGTACTTC. This codes for CASSSGPAVEQYF.

This clonotype has a count of ten or more. This rearrangement joins TRBV11-3 to TRBJ2-3; 9 positions agree with TRBD1. V dropped 2 bases and J dropped 6; count of bases not matched to a gene: 12. Looked up from germline, CDR1 is SGHNT and CDR2 is YENEEA. CDR3 length: 17 amino acids. The CDR3 loop is CASSLPPDRGGDDTQYF. The CDR3 coding sequence is TGTGCCAGCAGCTTACCCCCGGACAGGGGCGGGGATGATACGCAGTATTTT. Filled out from reference TRBV11-3 and TRBJ2-3, the complete variable domain reads EAGVVQSPRYKIIEKKQPVAFWCNPISGHNTLYWYLQNLGQGPELLIRYENEEAVDDSQLPKDRFSAERLKGVDSTLKIQPAELGDSAVYLCASSLPPDRGGDDTQYFGPGTRLTVL.

This clonotype was observed a few times. This chain connects TRBV27 to TRBJ1-6, with D possibly being TRBD1 (5 bases). The V gene's germline CDR1 is MNHEY and CDR2 SMNVEV (reference sequence). Deletions cut 4 bases from V and 3 bases from J, with 16 bases between. This CDR3 has 17 residues. This CDR3 is CASSSIWEGLYNSPLHF. The CDR3 DNA is TGTGCCAGCAGTTCTATATGGGAGGGGCTCTATAATTCACCCCTCCACTTT.

The sample holds many counts of this clonotype. CDR3 bases: TGTGCCAGCAGCTTTATAGCGGGAGGGAGGACAGATACGCAGTATTTT. It is translated as CASSFIAGGRTDTQYF. V usage is TRBV11-1 and J usage is TRBJ2-3; TRBD2 agrees at 11 bases. The germline V gene encodes CDR1 SGHAT and CDR2 FQDESV (reference sequence). The CDR3 covers 16 residues. Unmatched junction bases numbered 5, after V lost 3 bases and J lost 3 bases.

In its sample, this clonotype was seen many times. The chain couples TRBV5-1 to TRBJ2-3; 9 bases fit TRBD2. The J segment lost 1 base and the V segment lost 5 bases, leaving 5 bases of the junction unmatched. Germline CDR1 reads SGHRS; CDR2 reads YFSETQ. The CDR3 runs 15 residues. The CDR3 DNA reads as TGCGCCAGCAGGTACAGGACTAGCGGCACAGATACGCAGTATTTT. Translating gives CASRYRTSGTDTQYF.

There are a few counts of this clonotype. The J gene is TRBJ2-3, the V gene TRBV7-3, with D possibly being TRBD2 (5 bases). Germline assignment: CDR1 SGHTA and CDR2 FQGTGA. Trimming cost V 7 bases and J 4 bases, with 15 bases left between them. This CDR3 spans 14 amino acids. This CDR3 is CASTVRRRPDTQYF. The CDR3 coding sequence is TGTGCCAGCACTGTGCGGAGGAGGCCAGATACGCAGTATTTT.

The chain recombines TRBV7-9 with TRBJ2-1; D might be TRBD2 (5 bases). The CDR3 has 11 amino acids. In germline, CDR1 is SEHNR, CDR2 FQNEAQ (reference sequence). Trimming stripped 7 bases from V and 10 bases from J, with 11 bases between. The CDR3 here is CASTLGAEQFF. DNA of the CDR3: TGTGCCAGCACCTTGGGAGCGGAGCAGTTCTTC.

The V and J genes are TRBV5-1 and TRBJ1-2; 8 bases line up with TRBD1. The CDR3 runs to 16 residues. In germline, CDR1 is SGHRS, CDR2 YFSETQ. After removal of 2 bases from V and 5 bases from J, the junction contained 11 bases not matched to a gene. For the CDR3, the DNA is TGCGCCAGCAGCTTACTCGCAGGGGGCGACCTTTATGGCTACACCTTC. Protein product: CASSLLAGGDLYGYTF. The full variable domain, in which reference TRBV5-1 and TRBJ1-2 provide the parts outside the CDR3, is KAGVTQTPRYLIKTRGQQVTLSCSPISGHRSVSWYQQTPGQGLQFLFEYFSETQRNKGNFPGRFSGRQFSNSRSEMNVSTLELGDSALYLCASSLLAGGDLYGYTFGSGTRLTVV.

V is TRBV24-1 and J is TRBJ2-3; D ambiguous. V lost 1 base and J 5 bases, leaving 6 bases between the germline ends. This CDR3 has 13 amino acids. CDR1 is KGHDR and CDR2 is SFDVKD in the germline V gene. The CDR3 nucleotides are TGTGCCACCAGTGATTTATGGGAAGATACGCAGTATTTT. Amino acid sequence: CATSDLWEDTQYF.

The V call is TRBV25-1, the J call TRBJ1-6, with 8 bases aligning to TRBD1. Germline-derived CDR1 and CDR2 are MGHDK and SYGVNS. The J segment lost 9 bases and the V segment lost 0 bases, leaving 4 bases of the junction unmatched. The CDR3 spans 15 residues. CDR3 protein: CASSEYVTGASPLHF. CDR3 DNA sequence: TGTGCCAGCAGTGAATACGTGACAGGGGCTTCACCCCTCCACTTT.

The V and J genes are TRBV20-1 and TRBJ2-3; tentative D call: TRBD2 (5 bases). The CDR3 covers 12 residues. The germline V gene has CDR1 DFQATT and CDR2 SNEGSKA (reference sequence). The germline V and J ends were trimmed by 6 bases and 6 bases, with 13 bases remaining between them. This CDR3 is CSATKPGDTQYF. The DNA of the CDR3 is TGCAGTGCCACCAAACCGGGGGATACGCAGTATTTT.

Note on this clonotype: A much larger clone sits a single nucleotide away, making a read error possible. This chain uses TRBV7-6 with TRBJ2-5, with D tentatively TRBD1 (6 bases). CDR1 SGHVS and CDR2 FNYEAQ come from the germline V gene. The CDR3 has 13 amino acids. The CDR3 nucleotides read TGTGCCGGCAGCTTAAATAGGGGGGAGACCCAGTACTTC. Its protein product is CAGSLNRGETQYF.

This sequence joins TRBV9 and TRBJ2-2, with D possibly matching TRBD2 (5 bases). CDR3 size: 12 residues. Trimming removed 7 bases at V and 8 bases at J, with 12 bases between. Germline CDR1 SGDLS, CDR2 YYNGEE. The CDR3 DNA is TGTGCCAGCGGGTTGGGAGAGGGGGAGCTGTTTTTT. Protein: CASGLGEGELFF.

This clonotype was detected a few times. The chain combines TRBV5-1 with TRBJ2-7; a weak D match, TRBD2 (5 bases). CDR3 length equals 13 residues. Germline V gene lookup returns CDR1 SGHRS and CDR2 YFSETQ. Trimming removed 5 bases at V and 2 bases at J, with 11 bases between. The CDR3 nucleotides read TGCGCCAGCAGATGGCAGGAGGCCTACGAGCAGTACTTC. This encodes CASRWQEAYEQYF. The full variable domain, rest sourced from reference TRBV5-1 and TRBJ2-7, is KAGVTQTPRYLIKTRGQQVTLSCSPISGHRSVSWYQQTPGQGLQFLFEYFSETQRNKGNFPGRFSGRQFSNSRSEMNVSTLELGDSALYLCASRWQEAYEQYFGPGTRLTVT.

The V and J genes are TRBV3-1 and TRBJ2-1; 10 bases fit TRBD1. The J call is in doubt because the DNA end fits TRBJ2-7 better. The germline V gene encodes CDR1 LGHDT and CDR2 YNNKEL (reference sequence). CDR3 size: 15 residues. The DNA of the CDR3 is TGTGCCAGCAGCCAAGATCAGGGACAGGGGCGTGAGCAGTACTTC. Protein product: CASSQDQGQGREQYF.

The sample holds many counts of this clonotype. The rearrangement links TRBV2 to TRBJ2-3; 7 bases are a match to TRBD2. The CDR3 has 15 amino acids. The junction had 3 bases not matched to a gene; V was cut back by 2 bases and J by 1 base. Per the germline V gene, CDR1 is SNHLY and CDR2 is FYNNEI. CDR3 loop: CASSELTSGTDTQYF. The CDR3 bases are TGTGCCAGCAGTGAACTAACTAGCGGCACAGATACGCAGTATTTT.

A single count supports this clonotype. This sequence may be a read error, since a much larger clone differs from it by one base. It is unclear where the CDR3 begins or ends on the DNA, so no DNA is shown, and the CDR3 is as TCRdb lists it. The chain has TRBV2 and TRBJ2-7. Looked up from germline, CDR1 is SNHLY and CDR2 is FYNNEI. The CDR3 region is 15 residues in length, termini included. The CDR3 sequence: CASRVAGGTAYEQHF.